Listed here are 5 T cell receptor beta chains from one sample, sequenced in a study of T-cell memory formation after mild COVID-19. TCRdb re-derived calls from the 5' RACE reads in MiXCR, one entry per CDR3 protein. Of roughly 250,000 distinct CDR3 sequences listed, 16% are singletons. Sequencing was carried out using PBMCs or a T cell subset sorted from them (not recorded which). The receptors stem from a man aged 18 to 30 who had mild COVID-19 (a few samples of this study predate the infection). Cell type and time point are not known.

The chain recombines TRBV11-2 with TRBJ1-1; 7 nucleotides match TRBD1. V lost 5 bases, J lost 2 bases, and 8 bases stayed unmatched. CDR3 length: 15 amino acids. Germline V CDR1 and CDR2: SGHAT, FQNNGV. CDR3 coding DNA: TGTGCCAGCAGCCCTACAGGGGCCACCAACACTGAAGCTTTCTTT. Its protein product is CASSPTGATNTEAFF.

This clonotype was detected only a few times. The V and J genes are TRBV7-2 and TRBJ2-2, with D perhaps matching TRBD1 (5 bases). The germline CDR1 and CDR2 sequences are SGHTA and FQGNSA. The CDR3 contains 14 residues. Between the trimmed V and J ends, which lost 0 bases and 5 bases, there was a span of 7 bases. The CDR3 protein is CASSLAKGTGELFF. The CDR3 DNA follows: TGTGCCAGCAGCTTAGCCAAGGGGACCGGGGAGCTGTTTTTT.

This clonotype occurred a few times. J is TRBJ2-7 and V is TRBV6-1; 10 bases are shared with TRBD1. CDR1 is MNHNS and CDR2 is SASEGT in the germline V gene. This CDR3 region has 15 residues. V trimming: 3 bases; J trimming: 2 bases; junction bases outside the gene matches: 4. CDR3 in amino acids: CASSDLGQGTYEQYV. In DNA, the CDR3 is TGTGCCAGCAGTGACCTGGGACAGGGGACCTACGAGCAGTACGTC.

The genes are TRBV7-2 and TRBJ2-4; TRBD2 agrees at 16 bases. Germline lookup yields CDR1 SGHTA and CDR2 FQGNSA. V shed 5 bases, J shed 3 bases, and the junction held 7 bases outside the gene matches. This CDR3 spans 18 amino acids. CDR3 sequence (DNA): TGTGCCAGCAGCCTGGGACTAGCGGGGGGGCGTGGCAAAAACATTCAGTACTTC. Protein: CASSLGLAGGRGKNIQYF.

The sample holds a few counts of this clonotype. J is TRBJ1-4 and V is TRBV6-2 or TRBV6-3; weak D call: TRBD1 (6 bases). CDR3 length: 14 amino acids. V was cut by 5 bases and J by 8 bases, with 15 bases left in between. In germline, CDR1 is MNHEY, CDR2 SVGEGT. CDR3 DNA sequence: TGTGCCAGCAGTGGGGGGCTGTCTGGCGAAAAACTGTTTTTT. This sequence encodes CASSGGLSGEKLFF.